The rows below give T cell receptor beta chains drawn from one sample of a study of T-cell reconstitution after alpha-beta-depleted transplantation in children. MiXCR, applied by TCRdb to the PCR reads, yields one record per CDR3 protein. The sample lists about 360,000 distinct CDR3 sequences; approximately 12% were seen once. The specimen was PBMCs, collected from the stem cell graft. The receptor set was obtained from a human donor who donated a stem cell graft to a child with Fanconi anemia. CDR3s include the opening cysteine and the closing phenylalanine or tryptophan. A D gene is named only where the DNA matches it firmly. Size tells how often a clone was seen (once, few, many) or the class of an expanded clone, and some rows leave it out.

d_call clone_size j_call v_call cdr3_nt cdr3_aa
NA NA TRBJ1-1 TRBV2 TGTGCCAGCAGTGAAGACGCAGCGATGAACACTGAAGCTTTCTTT CASSEDAAMNTEAFF
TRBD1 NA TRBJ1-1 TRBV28 TGTGCCAGCAACAGGGGCGGGAGCACTGAAGCTTTCTTT CASNRGGSTEAFF
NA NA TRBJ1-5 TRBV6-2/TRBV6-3 TGTGCCAGCAGTTACTTTCGGCAGGACAATCAGCCCCAGCATTTT CASSYFRQDNQPQHF
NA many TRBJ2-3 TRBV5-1 TGCGCCAGCAGCTCTAGCCCGGGACCCAGTTCCGATACGCAGTATTTT CASSSSPGPSSDTQYF
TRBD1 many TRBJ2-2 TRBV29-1 TGCAGCGTCCCCTCGCCTACAGGGGGCGTTTGGGACACCGGGGAGCTGTTTTTT CSVPSPTGGVWDTGELFF
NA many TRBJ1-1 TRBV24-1 TGTGCCACCAGCTCGGGGAGGGGGTACACTGAAGCTTTCTTT CATSSGRGYTEAFF
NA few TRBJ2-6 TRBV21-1 TGTGCCAGCAGCGCCCTGACAGTCGGCCGCCGAGCCAACGTCCTGACTTTC CASSALTVGRRANVLTF
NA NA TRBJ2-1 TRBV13 TGTGCCAGCAGCTCATCGAGGCGGGACGCGTACAATGAGCAGTTCTTC CASSSSRRDAYNEQFF
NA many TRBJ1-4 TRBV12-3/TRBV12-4 TGTGCCAGCAGCCGGGGGGGCGGTAGTGAAAAACTGTTTTTT CASSRGGGSEKLFF
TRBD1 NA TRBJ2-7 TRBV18 TGTGCCAGCTCACCGAACAGGGGGCAGAGGTCCTACGAGCAGTACTTC CASSPNRGQRSYEQYF
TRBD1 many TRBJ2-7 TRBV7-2 TGTGCCAGCAGCTTAGGAATGAGACAGGGCTCCTACGAGCAGTACTTC CASSLGMRQGSYEQYF
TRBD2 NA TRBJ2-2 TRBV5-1 TGCGCCAGCAGCGACAACGGACTAGCGAGTAACACCGGGGAGCTGTTTTTT CASSDNGLASNTGELFF
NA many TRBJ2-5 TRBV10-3 TGTGCCATCAGTGCCAGGCAAGAGACCCAGTACTTC CAISARQETQYF
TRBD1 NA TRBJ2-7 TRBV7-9 TGTGCCAGCAGCTTAGGGGGACAGACCTTAAGCTCCTACGAGCAGTACTTC CASSLGGQTLSSYEQYF
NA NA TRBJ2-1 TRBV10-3 TGTGCCATCAGTGAGCGTACAAGCAATGAGCAGTTCTTC CAISERTSNEQFF
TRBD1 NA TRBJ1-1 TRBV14 TGTGCCAGCAGCCAACGGCCCAGGGGGATGAACACTGAAGCTTTCTTT CASSQRPRGMNTEAFF
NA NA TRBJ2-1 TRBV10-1 TGCGCCAGCTCCGCCACACGGGCCCACAATGAGCAGTTCTTC CASSATRAHNEQFF
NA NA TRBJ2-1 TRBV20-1 TGCAGTGCTAGGGCGGCTAACCGGGGGTTCTTC CSARAANRGFF
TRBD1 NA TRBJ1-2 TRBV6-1 TGTGCCAGCAGGAAGGACAGGGTATTGAATGGCTACACCTTC CASRKDRVLNGYTF
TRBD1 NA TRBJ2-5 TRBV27 TGTGCCAGCAGTCCCTGGACAGGGGGGGAACAAGAGACCCAGTACTTC CASSPWTGGEQETQYF
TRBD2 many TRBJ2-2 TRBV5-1 TGCGCCAGCAGCCCGGACCCGGGCGGGGGAAACACCGGGGAGCTGTTTTTT CASSPDPGGGNTGELFF
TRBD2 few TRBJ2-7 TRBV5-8 TGTGCCAGCAGCTTGGTCGGGGGGGTTTACGAGCAGTACTTC CASSLVGGVYEQYF
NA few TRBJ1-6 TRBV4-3 TGCGCCAGCAGCCAGCAGGCGCAAACTTCACCCCTCCACTTT CASSQQAQTSPLHF
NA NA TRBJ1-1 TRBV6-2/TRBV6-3 TGTGCCAGCAACCGGGGAGAGGGCACTGAAGCTTTCTTT CASNRGEGTEAFF
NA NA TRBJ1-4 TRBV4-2 TGTGCCAGCGGAACTCCTGGGACGGCTGAAAAACTGTTTTTT CASGTPGTAEKLFF
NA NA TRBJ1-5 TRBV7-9 TGTGCCAGCAGCTTAGAAGTCGTCCAGCCCCAGCATTTT CASSLEVVQPQHF
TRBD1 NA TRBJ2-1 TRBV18 TGTGCCAGCTCACCGTACACAGGGGGCGACTCAGCTGAGCAGTTCTTC CASSPYTGGDSAEQFF
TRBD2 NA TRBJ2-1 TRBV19 TGTGCCAGTAGTTCTCGACTAGCGGGGGGGCTCAACGCCTACAATGAGCAGTTCTTC CASSSRLAGGLNAYNEQFF
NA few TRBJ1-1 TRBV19 TGTGCCAGTAATACAGGGTTGGGTGAAGCTTTCTTT CASNTGLGEAFF
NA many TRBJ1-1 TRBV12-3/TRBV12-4 TGTGCCAGCACCCTATATCACGGGGGCACTGAAGCTTTCTTT CASTLYHGGTEAFF
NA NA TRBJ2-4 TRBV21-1 TGTGCCAGCACCAGGACTAGCGGGGGGGCATCCAAAAACATTCAGTACTTC CASTRTSGGASKNIQYF
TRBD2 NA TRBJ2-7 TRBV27 TGTGCCAGCAGTTTATCGGGACTAGCCGGGGAGCAGTACTTC CASSLSGLAGEQYF
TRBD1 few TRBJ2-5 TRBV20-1 TGCAGTGCTAGAGATCGGACAGGGGTTGAGACCCAGTACTTC CSARDRTGVETQYF
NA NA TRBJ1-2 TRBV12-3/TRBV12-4 TGTGCCAGCAGTTTAGGGATTGTAGCTAACTATGGCTACACCTTC CASSLGIVANYGYTF
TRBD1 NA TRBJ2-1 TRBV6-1 TGTGCCGCATCGGGGGACAGGGTGGACGATGAGCAGTTCTTC CAASGDRVDDEQFF
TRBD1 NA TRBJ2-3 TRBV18 TGTGCCAGCTCACCCGTACAGTGGACAGGGGACGAGACAGATACGCAGTATTTT CASSPVQWTGDETDTQYF
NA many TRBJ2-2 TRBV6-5 TGTGCCAGCAGTTACCGGTTGAACACCGGGGAGCTGTTTTTT CASSYRLNTGELFF
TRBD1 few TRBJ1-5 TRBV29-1 TGCAGCGTTGGACAGGGGAAGGATCAGCCCCAGCATTTT CSVGQGKDQPQHF
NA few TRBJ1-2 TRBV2 TGTGCCGGATCTCAGGAGCGATATGGCTACACCTTC CAGSQERYGYTF
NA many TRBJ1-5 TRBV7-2 TGTGCCAGCAGCACGGTCGGCAATCAGCCCCAGCATTTT CASSTVGNQPQHF
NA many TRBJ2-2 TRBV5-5 TGTGCCAGCAGCCTCCAGGGGCCCGGGGAGCTGTTTTTT CASSLQGPGELFF